The present TCR beta chain was sequenced within a study of cytomegalovirus exposure and HLA in healthy donors. Study-level results: For most subjects, TCR beta sequences were reported to predict HLA-A and HLA-B alleles with accuracy.

The study ran its PCR with 60 Vbeta and 13 Jbeta primers. Assay used: immunoSEQ multiplex PCR; TCRdb lists only in-frame clones, some missing. Of about 190,000 clones listed, 85% to 90% are singletons. Details on this clone: The antigen is undetermined.

Trimming left V 4 bases short and J 1 base short, with 8 bases between. CDR1 and CDR2 (germline): MNHNS, SASEGT. The CDR3 runs to 14 residues. This chain uses TRBV6-1 with TRBJ1-5, with D possibly TRBD1 on 5 matching bases. Sequencing was performed on PBMCs. This TCR came from a man aged 25-45 years in good health and CMV-seronegative. CDR3 nucleotide sequence: TGTGCCAGCAGTGCAGGGATAAGCAATCAGCCCCAGCATTTT. Translating it yields CASSAGISNQPQHF.